Below, 26 T cell receptor beta chains from the same sample are listed, as sequenced in a study of T cell responses to AZD1222 COVID-19 vaccine. Clones were sequenced by immunoSEQ multiplex PCR, and TCRdb holds only the in-frame ones, with some missing. The sample gives under 200,000 clones, over 80% of which show up once; around 2% is in the top ten. The specimen comprised peripheral blood, sampled on day 0 of AZD1222 vaccination. These TCRs come from an adult in good health.

The chain joins TRBV6-6 to TRBJ2-2; 9 positions match TRBD2. The CDR3 sequence is 16 residues long. CDR1 and CDR2 from the germline V gene are MNHNY and SVGAGI (reference sequence). Germline trimming cut 4 bases from V and 0 bases from J; bases unmatched to any gene: 3. CDR3 amino acids: CASSFSGGTNTGELFF. The CDR3 DNA reads TGTGCCAGCAGTTTTAGCGGGGGTACGAACACCGGGGAGCTGTTTTTT.

This chain links TRBV4-1 with TRBJ2-3; D uncertain. V was clipped by 3 bases and J by 2 bases, with 9 bases between them. The CDR3 has 14 residues. Germline CDR1 MGHRA, CDR2 YSYEKL. The CDR3 DNA sequence: TGCGCCAGCAGCCATAGCTTGTCCACAGATACGCAGTATTTT. Protein: CASSHSLSTDTQYF.

V is TRBV24-1 and J is TRBJ2-2; 7 positions agree with TRBD2. The V gene end was trimmed by 9 bases and the J gene end by 1 base; junction bases not matched to a gene: 4. This CDR3 is 14 amino acids long. CDR1 KGHDR and CDR2 SFDVKD come from the germline V gene. CDR3 DNA: TGTGCCACCGGGGGAGGGGTGAACACCGGGGAGCTGTTTTTT. Residues: CATGGGVNTGELFF.

The chain joins TRBV2 to TRBJ2-7; D is ambiguous. V shed 7 bases and J shed 3 bases, with 13 bases lying between them. Germline lookup yields CDR1 SNHLY and CDR2 FYNNEI. This CDR3 is built from 13 residues. The CDR3 DNA reads TGTGCCAGCACCTCCCTAGGGATCTACGAGCAGTACTTC. Translated, it gives CASTSLGIYEQYF.

The chain uses TRBV18 and TRBJ2-7; the D is unclear. From germline, CDR1 is KGHSH and CDR2 LQKENI. The CDR3 runs to 13 residues. V lost 2 bases and J 2 bases, leaving 7 bases between the germline ends. The CDR3 sequence is CASSPVAAYEQYF. CDR3 sequence (DNA): TGTGCCAGCTCACCAGTGGCAGCCTACGAGCAGTACTTC.

The chain employs TRBV6-5 and TRBJ1-6, with 9 bases identical to TRBD1. Germline lookup yields CDR1 MNHEY and CDR2 SVGAGI. The CDR3 covers 15 residues. Trimming at V came to 6 bases and at J to 9 bases, leaving 9 bases not matched to a gene. For the CDR3, the DNA is TGTGCCAGCAGCCCCCCCGGACAGGGGATTTCACCCCTCCACTTT. Encoded protein: CASSPPGQGISPLHF.

The chain recombines TRBV10-3 with TRBJ1-4; no clear D. The CDR3 has 15 amino acids. Germline CDR1 and CDR2: ENHRY and SYGVKD. Trimming removed 0 bases at V and 0 bases at J, with 5 bases between. The CDR3 DNA follows: TGTGCCATCAGTGAGTCGGCGGCAACTAATGAAAAACTGTTTTTT. Its protein product is CAISESAATNEKLFF.

DNA for the CDR3: TGTGCCAGCAGCCTTATGGGGACTACGGAGCAGTACTTC. Protein: CASSLMGTTEQYF. J is TRBJ2-7 and V is TRBV14, with 7 bases aligning to TRBD2. Germline V gene sequence: CDR1 SGHDN, CDR2 FVKESK. The trim removed 4 bases at V and 7 bases at J, leaving 7 bases unmatched. This CDR3 region has 13 residues.

The chain employs TRBV7-9 and TRBJ2-7; D is ambiguous. The CDR3 is 12 amino acids. Trimming removed 8 bases from V and 3 bases from J, with 11 bases in between. CDR1 and CDR2 (germline): SEHNR, FQNEAQ (reference sequence). The CDR3 spells CASSQTGYEQYF. The CDR3 bases are TGTGCCAGCTCCCAAACGGGCTACGAGCAGTACTTC.

The chain recombines TRBV6-5 with TRBJ1-6; possibly TRBD1 for D (6 bases). The germline CDR1 and CDR2 sequences are MNHEY and SVGAGI. V was cut by 6 bases and J by 6 bases, with 15 bases left in between. This CDR3 has 15 residues. The CDR3: CASSRHRDGNSPLHF. CDR3 in DNA: TGTGCCAGCAGCCGACACAGGGATGGTAATTCACCCCTCCACTTT.

V and J are TRBV9 and TRBJ2-1; D call uncertain. Between the trimmed V and J ends, which lost 3 bases and 8 bases, there was a span of 12 bases. Germline V CDR1 and CDR2: SGDLS, YYNGEE. The CDR3 length is 13 residues. The CDR3: CASSAPGWHEQFF. In DNA, the CDR3 is TGTGCCAGCAGCGCACCGGGTTGGCATGAGCAGTTCTTC.

The chain recombines TRBV5-4 with TRBJ2-1; 7 bases line up with TRBD2. V was pared by 0 bases and J by 2 bases, with 2 bases of the junction left unmatched. Germline V lookup: CDR1 SGHNT, CDR2 YYREEE (reference sequence). The CDR3 length is 15 residues. The CDR3 here is CASSLGRETYNEQFF. In nucleotides, the CDR3 is TGTGCCAGCAGCTTGGGGCGGGAGACCTACAATGAGCAGTTCTTC.

The V call is TRBV11-3, the J call TRBJ2-7; D is ambiguous. Per the germline V gene, CDR1 is SGHNT and CDR2 is YENEEA. V was trimmed by 10 bases and J by 7 bases, leaving 29 bases between them. CDR3 length: 16 residues. The CDR3 here is CAIPVTVGVLIVEQYF. CDR3 sequence (DNA): TGTGCCATCCCCGTAACGGTTGGGGTACTGATCGTTGAGCAGTACTTC.

The rearrangement links TRBV5-1 to TRBJ2-7; 7 bases are a match to TRBD1. Germline CDR1 reads SGHRS; CDR2 reads YFSETQ. The CDR3 runs to 15 residues. The ends lost 7 bases at V and 4 bases at J; junction bases unmatched: 14. Here the CDR3 reads CASGSEMTGKYEQYF. The CDR3 DNA sequence: TGCGCCAGCGGATCAGAAATGACAGGGAAGTACGAGCAGTACTTC.

This sequence joins TRBV2 and TRBJ1-5; D is unclear. Germline CDR1 and CDR2: SNHLY and FYNNEI. The CDR3 covers 16 residues. Trimming took 5 bases from V and 3 from J, leaving 17 bases between them. The CDR3 sequence: CASSPITGYNNQPQHF. CDR3 sequence (DNA): TGTGCCAGCAGTCCTATAACGGGTTATAACAATCAGCCCCAGCATTTT.

The V and J genes are TRBV3-1 (or the pseudogene TRBV3-2) and TRBJ1-6, with D possibly TRBD1 on 5 matching bases. Germline V gene sequence: CDR1 LGHDT, CDR2 YNNKEL (reference sequence). The CDR3 spans 15 residues. Trimming took 0 bases from V and 9 from J, leaving 12 bases between them. The CDR3 reads CASSQEFAGTSPLHF. In DNA, the CDR3 is TGTGCCAGCAGCCAAGAGTTTGCCGGGACTTCACCCCTCCACTTT.

This chain joins TRBV30 and TRBJ1-1; D unresolved. Germline CDR1 is GTSNPN and CDR2 is SVGIG (reference sequence). The CDR3 loop spans 13 amino acids. Trimming removed 2 bases at V and 1 base at J, with 8 bases between. The CDR3 is CAWSPTENTEAFF. Here the CDR3 DNA reads TGTGCCTGGAGTCCTACGGAGAACACTGAAGCTTTCTTT. The full variable domain, in which reference TRBV30 and TRBJ1-1 provide the parts outside the CDR3, is SQTIHQWPATLVQPVGSPLSLECTVEGTSNPNLYWYRQAAGRGLQLLFYSVGIGQISSEVPQNLSASRPQDRQFILSSKKLLLSDSGFYLCAWSPTENTEAFFGQGTRLTVV.

This chain uses TRBV29-1 with TRBJ1-1, with D perhaps TRBD1 (5 bases). The germline CDR1 and CDR2 sequences are SQVTM and ANQGSEA. V was trimmed by 4 bases and J by 4 bases, leaving 16 bases between them. The CDR3 is 14 amino acids. The DNA of the CDR3 is TGCAGCGTTGGTCGGGGGTATAGTGGCACTGAAGCTTTCTTT. Translation: CSVGRGYSGTEAFF. The complete variable domain, with remaining parts taken from reference TRBV29-1 and TRBJ1-1, reads SAVISQKPSRDICQRGTSLTIQCQVDSQVTMMFWYRQQPGQSLTLIATANQGSEATYESGFVIDKFPISRPNLTFSTLTVSNMSPEDSSIYLCSVGRGYSGTEAFFGQGTRLTVV.

The CDR3 sequence: CASSYSSGKYEQYF. CDR3 bases: TGTGCCAGCAGTTACTCTAGCGGGAAGTACGAGCAGTACTTC. This chain links TRBV6-5 with TRBJ2-7, with TRBD2 identical over 8 bases. The V gene's germline CDR1 is MNHEY and CDR2 SVGAGI. V dropped 0 bases and J dropped 4; count of bases not matched to a gene: 2. This CDR3 has 14 residues.

The chain couples TRBV19 to TRBJ1-1; no definite D call. This CDR3 is built from 14 residues. Trimming cost V 2 bases and J 1 base, with 8 bases left between them. Germline CDR1 LNHDA, CDR2 SQIVND (reference sequence). The CDR3 loop is CASSISSGNTEAFF. The CDR3 bases are TGTGCCAGTAGTATATCCTCGGGGAACACTGAAGCTTTCTTT.

This chain links TRBV28 with TRBJ1-4, with a tentative D call TRBD1 (5 bases). This CDR3 has 16 residues. The V gene lost 6 bases and the J gene lost 6 bases, with 20 bases spanning the gap. From germline, CDR1 is MDHEN and CDR2 SYDVKM. CDR3 region: CASRPTATEKDEKLFF. In DNA form, the CDR3 reads TGTGCCAGCAGGCCGACGGCGACAGAAAAAGATGAAAAACTGTTTTTT.

This chain connects TRBV20-1 to TRBJ1-2; no clear D. V shed 3 bases and J shed 10 bases, with 12 bases lying between them. The CDR3 has 11 amino acids. The V gene's germline CDR1 is DFQATT and CDR2 SNEGSKA (reference sequence). CDR3 DNA sequence: TGCAGTGCTAGTAGAAGTCAAGCCTACACCTTC. Encoded protein: CSASRSQAYTF.

The chain links TRBV19 to TRBJ2-7; D ambiguous. CDR3 length: 17 amino acids. V lost 1 base and J lost 3, with 19 bases in between. Germline V gene lookup returns CDR1 LNHDA and CDR2 SQIVND (reference sequence). CDR3 in amino acids: CASSIASLLGKNYEQYF. DNA of the CDR3: TGTGCCAGTAGTATAGCCTCGCTACTTGGGAAGAACTACGAGCAGTACTTC.

To note about this clone: Other DNA sequences within the sample encode an identical CDR3. This chain uses TRBV19 with TRBJ1-5; D remains ambiguous. V was shortened by 2 bases and J by 4 bases, with 12 bases between the two germline ends. This CDR3 region has 15 residues. Germline lookup yields CDR1 LNHDA and CDR2 SQIVND (reference sequence). The CDR3 sequence is CASSIRTALNQPQHF. Here the CDR3 DNA reads TGTGCCAGTAGTATAAGGACCGCTTTAAATCAGCCCCAGCATTTT.

This rearrangement joins TRBV19 to TRBJ1-2; no clear D. This CDR3 comprises 15 residues. V lost 6 bases and J lost 2, with 16 bases in between. CDR1 LNHDA and CDR2 SQIVND come from the germline V gene (reference sequence). The CDR3 is CASRTSTAANYGYTF. DNA for the CDR3: TGTGCCAGTAGGACATCAACAGCGGCGAACTATGGCTACACCTTC.

The CDR3 loop is CASRESGGEPEAFF. In nucleotides, the CDR3 is TGTGCCAGTCGTGAGTCAGGGGGCGAACCTGAAGCTTTCTTT. This chain links TRBV11-2 with TRBJ1-1, with 8 nucleotides matching TRBD1. In germline, CDR1 is SGHAT, CDR2 FQNNGV. The CDR3 contains 14 residues. J lost 6 bases, V lost 9 bases, and 12 bases had no gene match.